These 12 T cell receptor beta chains originate from one sample sequenced in a study of cytomegalovirus exposure and HLA in healthy donors. The PCR had 60 Vbeta and 13 Jbeta primers. Produced via immunoSEQ multiplex PCR; TCRdb's table is partial and in-frame only. The sample shows over 110,000 clones, around 79% of them seen only once. The sequencing sample was made of PBMCs. Source of these receptors: a man aged 18 to 30 in good health and CMV-seronegative.

The gene calls are TRBV14 and TRBJ2-5; a weak D match, TRBD2 (7 bases). Germline V CDR1 and CDR2: SGHDN, FVKESK. This CDR3 spans 14 amino acids. The ends were cut back, 1 base at V and 4 bases at J, with 10 bases in the middle. For the CDR3, the DNA is TGTGCCAGCAGCCAAGCGGGGGGCCGAGAGACCCAGTACTTC. Protein product: CASSQAGGRETQYF.

V is TRBV5-1 and J is TRBJ2-1; 9 bases map to TRBD2. Germline V gene data show CDR1 as SGHRS and CDR2 as YFSETQ. V was clipped by 2 bases and J by 4 bases; unmatched bases: 7. The CDR3 is 16 residues long. The CDR3: CASSLTGTSLYNEQFF. The CDR3 bases are TGCGCCAGCAGCTTAACCGGGACTAGCCTTTACAATGAGCAGTTCTTC. The whole variable domain, remainder taken from reference TRBV5-1 and TRBJ2-1, is KAGVTQTPRYLIKTRGQQVTLSCSPISGHRSVSWYQQTPGQGLQFLFEYFSETQRNKGNFPGRFSGRQFSNSRSEMNVSTLELGDSALYLCASSLTGTSLYNEQFFGPGTRLTVL.

The chain is built from TRBV5-6 and TRBJ2-5; no definite D call. This CDR3 has 12 residues. V shed 2 bases and J shed 10 bases, with 12 bases lying between them. CDR1 and CDR2 (germline): SGHDT, YYEEEE. CDR3 amino acids: CASSFNTENQYF. In DNA, the CDR3 is TGTGCCAGCAGCTTTAATACAGAAAACCAGTACTTC.

The J gene is TRBJ2-5, the V gene TRBV5-1, with 8 bases matching TRBD2. CDR3 length equals 16 residues. The trim removed 0 bases at V and 4 bases at J, leaving 8 bases unmatched. Germline CDR1 and CDR2: SGHRS and YFSETQ. CDR3 amino acids: CASSLGSGGRLETQYF. The CDR3 nucleotides are TGCGCCAGCAGCTTGGGAAGCGGGGGCCGGCTAGAGACCCAGTACTTC. The full variable domain, with the rest looked up from reference TRBV5-1 and TRBJ2-5, is KAGVTQTPRYLIKTRGQQVTLSCSPISGHRSVSWYQQTPGQGLQFLFEYFSETQRNKGNFPGRFSGRQFSNSRSEMNVSTLELGDSALYLCASSLGSGGRLETQYFGPGTRLLVL.

This sequence joins TRBV6-6 and TRBJ1-5, with D possibly matching TRBD1 (5 bases). Germline V lookup: CDR1 MNHNY, CDR2 SVGAGI (reference sequence). This CDR3 region has 12 residues. V lost 5 bases and J 4 bases, leaving 6 bases between the germline ends. In DNA, the CDR3 is TGTGCCAGCAGTCCAGGGAATCAGCCCCAGCATTTT. This encodes CASSPGNQPQHF.

V usage is TRBV4-3 and J usage is TRBJ2-1; 7 bases are shared with TRBD2. Unmatched junction bases numbered 2, after V lost 0 bases and J lost 0 bases. Germline V gene data show CDR1 as LGHNA and CDR2 as YSLEER. The CDR3 is made up of 16 amino acids. CDR3 DNA sequence: TGCGCCAGCAGCCAAGAGCGGGGGAGCTCCTACAATGAGCAGTTCTTC. It specifies CASSQERGSSYNEQFF.

This clone showed up just once. The chain joins TRBV4-3 to TRBJ1-2; possibly TRBD1 for D (6 bases). V was cut by 0 bases and J by 3 bases, with 17 bases left in between. CDR3 length equals 17 residues. Germline V gene lookup returns CDR1 LGHNA and CDR2 YSLEER. This CDR3 reads CASSQDLGRGNHYGYTF. The DNA for the CDR3 is TGCGCCAGCAGCCAAGATCTTGGCAGGGGTAATCACTATGGCTACACCTTC.

V is TRBV5-1 and J is TRBJ2-7; TRBD1 matches 11 bases. Germline V gene lookup returns CDR1 SGHRS and CDR2 YFSETQ. This CDR3 has 15 residues. The trim removed 2 bases at V and 1 base at J, leaving 2 bases unmatched. CDR3 in amino acids: CASSLGTGGSYEQYF. CDR3 in DNA: TGCGCCAGCAGCTTAGGGACAGGGGGTTCCTACGAGCAGTACTTC.

The genes are TRBV7-3 and TRBJ2-5; TRBD1 matches 7 bases. Germline V gene sequence: CDR1 SGHTA, CDR2 FQGTGA. This CDR3 contains 13 residues. The ends lost 4 bases at V and 3 bases at J; junction bases unmatched: 2. In nucleotides, the CDR3 is TGTGCCAGCAGCTCCCAGGGGGAAGAGACCCAGTACTTC. Protein: CASSSQGEETQYF.

The rearrangement uses TRBV6-5 and TRBJ1-2, with a possible D match to TRBD1 (6 bases). CDR1 and CDR2 from the germline V gene are MNHEY and SVGAGI. The CDR3 is 13 residues long. V was cut by 4 bases and J by 2 bases, with 8 bases left in between. The CDR3 region has the DNA TGTGCCAGCAGTTCTACAGGGAACTATGGCTACACCTTC. Encoded protein: CASSSTGNYGYTF.

V gene TRBV4-1 combines with J gene TRBJ2-7; 9 nucleotides line up with TRBD1. Germline values: CDR1 MGHRA, CDR2 YSYEKL. V lost 3 bases to trimming and J lost 6 bases; unmatched junction nucleotides: 12. The CDR3 contains 16 residues. DNA for the CDR3: TGCGCCAGCAGCCAGTCACCGGGACAGGGTATCTTCGAGCAGTACTTC. This codes for CASSQSPGQGIFEQYF.

Note on this clone: One junction end does not reproduce the germline sequence, and a read error may be involved. The rearrangement uses TRBV19 and TRBJ2-2, with 7 bases aligning to TRBD2. This CDR3 contains 16 residues. Germline V gene lookup returns CDR1 LNHDA and CDR2 SQIVND (reference sequence). CDR3 in DNA: TGTGCCAGTAGTAGATTCAGCGGGACGAACACCGGGAAGCTGTTTTTT. Residues: CASSRFSGTNTGKLFF.